This passage covers 30 T cell receptor beta chains from one sample sequenced in a study of PD-1 blockade in classical Hodgkin lymphoma. In every patient, relapse followed autologous stem cell transplantation, while exposure to brentuximab vedotin differed. TCRdb's table, derived via immunoSEQ multiplex PCR, lists solely in-frame clones and lacks some. The sample records tens of thousands of clones, around 93% being singletons. Sequences were derived from peripheral blood mononuclear cells (PBMCs), sampled at baseline. These receptors came from a human donor with classical Hodgkin lymphoma.

The rearrangement joins TRBV5-6 to TRBJ2-7; maybe TRBD1 (6 bases). Trimming left V 2 bases short and J 6 bases short, with 18 bases between. Germline V gene data show CDR1 as SGHDT and CDR2 as YYEEEE. CDR3 length: 15 amino acids. CDR3 in amino acids: CASSFSPSTGSEQYF. CDR3 sequence (DNA): TGTGCCAGCAGCTTTAGCCCCTCAACAGGGAGCGAGCAGTACTTC.

CDR3 loop: CASSLGTFTDTQYF. The CDR3 nucleotides read TGTGCCAGTAGTCTGGGGACTTTTACAGATACGCAGTATTTT. The V call is TRBV19, the J call TRBJ2-3; tentatively, D is TRBD2 (6 bases). This CDR3 comprises 14 residues. CDR1 and CDR2 (germline): LNHDA, SQIVND (reference sequence). V was pared by 5 bases and J by 3 bases, with 12 bases between.

The CDR3 loop is CASSARQGSTNEKLFF. CDR3 DNA: TGTGCCAGCAGCGCAAGACAGGGTTCAACTAATGAAAAACTGTTTTTT. V usage is TRBV5-4 and J usage is TRBJ1-4; 7 bases are shared with TRBD1. Germline-derived CDR1 and CDR2 are SGHNT and YYREEE (reference sequence). V gave up 4 bases and J gave up 0 bases; unmatched junction bases: 6. This CDR3 has 16 amino acids.

The chain links TRBV28 to TRBJ1-5; D remains ambiguous. The CDR3 extends over 18 amino acids. CDR1 is MDHEN and CDR2 is SYDVKM in the germline V gene. V was pared by 2 bases and J by 0 bases, with 17 bases between. The CDR3 sequence is CASSLTRAGSYSNQPQHF. The CDR3 coding sequence is TGTGCCAGCAGTTTAACGAGGGCGGGAAGTTATAGCAATCAGCCCCAGCATTTT.

This clone came up a few times. The V and J genes are TRBV6-5 and TRBJ1-1; 9 bases agree with TRBD1. This CDR3 region has 16 residues. In germline, CDR1 is MNHEY, CDR2 SVGAGI. The junction had 9 bases not matched to a gene; V was cut back by 2 bases and J by 5 bases. CDR3 sequence reads: CASSYAGQGTSTEAFF. The CDR3 region has the DNA TGTGCCAGCAGTTACGCCGGACAGGGGACGTCGACTGAAGCTTTCTTT.

This rearrangement joins TRBV5-4 to TRBJ2-7, with 11 bases fitting TRBD2. Looked up from germline, CDR1 is SGHNT and CDR2 is YYREEE (reference sequence). This CDR3 has 20 residues. V shed 0 bases, J shed 0 bases, and the junction held 14 bases outside the gene matches. CDR3 in DNA: TGTGCCAGCAGCTTGGGAGGGGGAAACATACTAGCGGGAGACTCCTACGAGCAGTACTTC. This translates into CASSLGGGNILAGDSYEQYF.

In its sample, this clone is medium-sized. The chain couples TRBV28 to TRBJ2-3; D is undetermined. Germline V gene data show CDR1 as MDHEN and CDR2 as SYDVKM. This CDR3 is built from 13 residues. The V end lost 4 bases, the J end lost 4 bases, and 9 bases lay between the germline ends. DNA for the CDR3: TGTGCCAGCAGTTCCCAACTGGCAGATACGCAGTATTTT. Amino acids: CASSSQLADTQYF.

The rearrangement joins TRBV7-9 to TRBJ2-5; 8 bases are a match to TRBD1. V was pared by 3 bases and J by 5 bases, with 8 bases of the junction left unmatched. CDR1 and CDR2 from the germline V gene are SEHNR and FQNEAQ (reference sequence). The CDR3 has 15 amino acids. As DNA, the CDR3 is TGTGCCAGCAGCTTGGGGGCAGGGGGCGGCGAGACCCAGTACTTC. It codes for CASSLGAGGGETQYF.

This clone has just one count. The chain recombines TRBV11-2 with TRBJ1-2, with a weak D call TRBD1 (5 bases). This CDR3 is 12 amino acids long. V lost 0 bases and J 6 bases, leaving 5 bases between the germline ends. Germline-derived CDR1 and CDR2 are SGHAT and FQNNGV. CDR3 protein: CASSLEGDGYTF. DNA for the CDR3: TGTGCCAGCAGCTTAGAAGGGGATGGCTACACCTTC.

The rearrangement uses TRBV6-5 and TRBJ2-5; tentative D call: TRBD2 (6 bases). The CDR3 loop spans 14 amino acids. Germline V gene data show CDR1 as MNHEY and CDR2 as SVGAGI. Trimming took 6 bases from V and 5 from J, leaving 16 bases between them. The CDR3 loop is CASRPPLAKETQYF. The CDR3 DNA reads TGTGCCAGCAGGCCCCCCCTAGCGAAGGAGACCCAGTACTTC.

The V call is TRBV6-1, the J call TRBJ2-1, with 8 bases identical to TRBD2. With 9 bases clipped from V and 6 bases from J, the junction kept 13 bases outside the gene matches. The CDR3 runs to 15 residues. Germline V CDR1 and CDR2: MNHNS, SASEGT. CDR3 protein: CARGGAAGDTNEQFF. In nucleotides, the CDR3 is TGTGCCAGGGGGGGGGCAGCGGGAGATACCAATGAGCAGTTCTTC.

The chain is built from TRBV13 and TRBJ2-1; 7 bases are shared with TRBD2. Germline V gene lookup returns CDR1 PRHDT and CDR2 FYEKMQ (reference sequence). The CDR3 sequence is 15 residues long. J gave up 8 bases and V 2 bases, and 9 bases lay outside the gene matches. The CDR3 DNA follows: TGTGCCAGCAGCTTATCTGGCGGGAGTTCCTATGAGCAGTTCTTC. It codes for CASSLSGGSSYEQFF.

The chain couples TRBV19 to TRBJ1-5; 8 nucleotides line up with TRBD1. The CDR3 runs to 16 residues. With 7 bases clipped from V and 4 bases from J, the junction kept 12 bases outside the gene matches. Germline V gene lookup returns CDR1 LNHDA and CDR2 SQIVND (reference sequence). The CDR3 protein is CASIMAGGSFNQPQHF. The CDR3 bases are TGTGCCAGTATAATGGCAGGGGGCTCCTTTAATCAGCCCCAGCATTTT.

The chain couples TRBV2 to TRBJ1-1; 7 bases are a match to TRBD1. The CDR3 runs to 14 residues. V was clipped by 6 bases and J by 1 base; unmatched bases: 5. The germline gives CDR1 SNHLY, CDR2 FYNNEI. CDR3 protein: CASRRGLGNTEAFF. CDR3 coding DNA: TGTGCCAGCAGGAGGGGGCTGGGGAACACTGAAGCTTTCTTT. Full variable domain (remainder filled in from reference TRBV2 and TRBJ1-1): EPEVTQTPSHQVTQMGQEVILRCVPISNHLYFYWYRQILGQKVEFLVSFYNNEISEKSEIFDDQFSVERPDGSNFTLKIRSTKLEDSAMYFCASRRGLGNTEAFFGQGTRLTVV.

This chain joins TRBV30 and TRBJ2-5, with D perhaps TRBD1 (5 bases). This CDR3 has 15 residues. Germline V CDR1 and CDR2: GTSNPN, SVGIG (reference sequence). Trimming shortened V by 0 bases and J by 2 bases, and 13 bases separated the two germline ends. The CDR3 spells CAWSVRLGPQETQYF. CDR3 nucleotides: TGTGCCTGGAGTGTACGTTTGGGGCCGCAAGAGACCCAGTACTTC.

The count of this clone is one. The rearrangement uses TRBV7-9 and TRBJ1-1; D gene uncertain. Trimming shortened V by 1 base and J by 0 bases, and 9 bases separated the two germline ends. Per germline, CDR1 SEHNR and CDR2 FQNEAQ (reference sequence). CDR3 size: 15 residues. CDR3 in DNA: TGTGCCAGCAGCTTAGAAGTTGGTATGAACACTGAAGCTTTCTTT. Translated, it gives CASSLEVGMNTEAFF.

The V call is TRBV7-9, the J call TRBJ2-1, with D unresolved. V shed 3 bases and J shed 0 bases, with 9 bases lying between them. Germline CDR1 is SEHNR and CDR2 is FQNEAQ (reference sequence). This CDR3 comprises 15 residues. The CDR3 nucleotides are TGTGCCAGCAGCTTCATAGCAGGCTCCTACAATGAGCAGTTCTTC. Protein product: CASSFIAGSYNEQFF.

V is TRBV10-3 and J is TRBJ1-1; 7 bases fit TRBD1. The CDR3 has 15 amino acids. J lost 3 bases, V lost 8 bases, and 12 bases had no gene match. CDR1 is ENHRY and CDR2 is SYGVKD in the germline V gene. This chain's CDR3 is CAIGGGPQGDTEAFF. In DNA, the CDR3 is TGTGCCATCGGTGGGGGGCCCCAGGGGGACACTGAAGCTTTCTTT.

The chain joins TRBV27 to TRBJ1-1; 7 nucleotides agree with TRBD1. The CDR3 extends over 14 amino acids. The J segment lost 1 base and the V segment lost 5 bases, leaving 4 bases of the junction unmatched. Germline V CDR1 and CDR2: MNHEY, SMNVEV (reference sequence). The CDR3 bases are TGTGCCAGCAGTCAAGGGGGCTGGAACACTGAAGCTTTCTTT. Residues: CASSQGGWNTEAFF.

The chain joins TRBV11-2 to TRBJ2-5; D perhaps matches TRBD2 (6 bases). CDR3 length: 14 residues. Germline CDR1 and CDR2: SGHAT and FQNNGV. Trimming cost V 4 bases and J 9 bases, with 18 bases left between them. The DNA of the CDR3 is TGTGCCAGCAGCTCGACTAGTACAGAGGTGGCCCAGTACTTC. Its translation: CASSSTSTEVAQYF.

The chain has TRBV27 and TRBJ2-2; no clear D. The V gene lost 0 bases and the J gene lost 11 bases, with 10 bases spanning the gap. From germline, CDR1 is MNHEY and CDR2 SMNVEV (reference sequence). The CDR3 loop spans 13 amino acids. The CDR3 coding sequence is TGTGCCAGCAGTTTATCGGGCCGCCAAGAGCTGTTTTTT. This gives the protein CASSLSGRQELFF.

This clone was recorded a few times. The rearrangement joins TRBV4-2 to TRBJ1-6, with unresolved D. Germline V gives CDR1 LGHNA, CDR2 YNFKEQ. V was clipped by 0 bases and J by 8 bases, with 5 bases between them. The length of the CDR3 is 13 residues. As DNA, the CDR3 is TGTGCCAGCAGCCAAGATGTGGATTCACCCCTCCACTTT. Translating it yields CASSQDVDSPLHF.

This chain joins TRBV4-1 and TRBJ1-1; unclear D gene. V dropped 11 bases and J dropped 3 bases, with 19 bases sitting between them. CDR3 length: 14 residues. Germline V CDR1 and CDR2: MGHRA, YSYEKL. CDR3 coding DNA: TGCGCCTCAGCAGCTCCCACGGCGGACACTGAAGCTTTCTTT. It codes for CASAAPTADTEAFF.

The J gene is TRBJ2-5, the V gene TRBV19; TRBD1 matches at 10 bases. J gave up 9 bases and V 0 bases, and 7 bases lay outside the gene matches. The germline V gene has CDR1 LNHDA and CDR2 SQIVND (reference sequence). This CDR3 is 15 amino acids long. The CDR3 region is CASSIETTGGESQYF. CDR3 sequence (DNA): TGTGCCAGTAGTATAGAAACGACAGGGGGCGAGTCCCAGTACTTC.

The chain joins TRBV6-6 to TRBJ2-5, with D possibly being TRBD2 (6 bases). The J call may be mistaken, given a closer DNA end match to TRBJ2-7. The CDR3 has 14 amino acids. The germline gives CDR1 MNHNY, CDR2 SVGAGI (reference sequence). In DNA, the CDR3 is TGTGCCAGCAAAGGCGGACTAAACCTTTACGAGCAGTACTTC. This codes for CASKGGLNLYEQYF.

J is TRBJ2-2 and V is TRBV10-1; D is perhaps TRBD2 (6 bases). Germline V lookup: CDR1 WNHNN, CDR2 SYGVQD (reference sequence). The germline V and J ends were trimmed by 10 bases and 7 bases, with 25 bases remaining between them. The CDR3 runs to 16 residues. Here the CDR3 reads CAISGGAPPTDGELFF. The CDR3 bases are TGCGCCATCTCTGGCGGGGCCCCTCCCACCGACGGGGAGCTGTTTTTT.

The rearrangement links TRBV19 to TRBJ1-2, with 8 bases matching TRBD1. V was pared by 7 bases and J by 6 bases, with 10 bases of the junction left unmatched. Per germline, CDR1 LNHDA and CDR2 SQIVND (reference sequence). CDR3 length: 14 residues. The CDR3, as DNA: TGTGCCAGTACCATTCCGGACAGGGAACATGGCTACACCTTC. Translating gives CASTIPDREHGYTF. The full variable domain, completed using reference TRBV19 and TRBJ1-2, is DGGITQSPKYLFRKEGQNVTLSCEQNLNHDAMYWYRQDPGQGLRLIYYSQIVNDFQKGDIAEGYSVSREKKESFPLTVTSAQKNPTAFYLCASTIPDREHGYTFGSGTRLTVV.

The sample holds one count of this clone. This sequence joins TRBV7-9 and TRBJ2-7; D uncertain. The ends were cut back, 5 bases at V and 2 bases at J, with 13 bases in the middle. Germline V gene sequence: CDR1 SEHNR, CDR2 FQNEAQ (reference sequence). The length of the CDR3 is 14 residues. The CDR3 loop reads CASSKPTEPYEQYF. The CDR3 DNA reads TGTGCCAGCAGCAAACCAACAGAACCCTACGAGCAGTACTTC. The full variable domain, completed using reference TRBV7-9 and TRBJ2-7, is DTGVSQNPRHKITKRGQNVTFRCDPISEHNRLYWYRQTLGQGPEFLTYFQNEAQLEKSRLLSDRFSAERPKGSFSTLEIQRTEQGDSAMYLCASSKPTEPYEQYFGPGTRLTVT.

The V gene is TRBV14, the J gene TRBJ1-2, with D hard to call. Germline CDR1 is SGHDN and CDR2 is FVKESK. The CDR3 runs 14 residues. The V end lost 1 base, the J end lost 4 bases, and 10 bases lay between the germline ends. This CDR3 is CASSQVPGFYGYTF. Here the CDR3 DNA reads TGTGCCAGCAGCCAAGTTCCGGGGTTCTATGGCTACACCTTC.

The rearrangement joins TRBV7-8 to TRBJ2-2; perhaps TRBD1 as D (6 bases). V was pared by 2 bases and J by 5 bases, with 15 bases between. Germline CDR1 and CDR2: SGHVS and FQNEAQ. The CDR3 has 16 amino acids. The CDR3, as DNA: TGTGCCAGCAGCTTATTGGGCAGGGGAATTACCGGGGAGCTGTTTTTT. This codes for CASSLLGRGITGELFF. The full variable domain, its missing parts supplied by reference TRBV7-8 and TRBJ2-2, is GAGVSQSPRYKVAKRGQDVALRCDPISGHVSLFWYQQALGQGPEFLTYFQNEAQLDKSGLPSDRFFAERPEGSVSTLKIQRTQQEDSAVYLCASSLLGRGITGELFFGEGSRLTVL.